Sequencing of this T cell receptor beta chain was carried out in a study of regulatory T cells in long-lasting Graves disease. The time point is: newly diagnosed GD, antithyroid drugs for less than 3 months. The TCR library was made from RNA that had been extracted from PBMCs in TRIzol. V lost 8 bases and J lost 0, with 16 bases in between. Germline assignment: CDR1 LNHDA and CDR2 SQIVND (reference sequence). The CDR3 sequence is 15 residues long. Arm-PCR of CDR3 regions and iRepertoire HTBI primers were used to build TCR beta libraries. TCRdb re-called the multiplex PCR reads through MiXCR, storing one row per CDR3 protein. This sample yields about 420,000 distinct CDR3 sequences, of which 16% are seen a single time; less than 30% belongs to the top ten. The data were also submitted as part of a second study, on T cells in Graves' hyperthyroidism and ophthalmopathy. Per that paper: The primer set for the first-round RT-PCR of the TCR CDR3 was HTBI.

The receptor was derived from a woman under 30 with Graves disease. The chain couples TRBV19 to TRBJ1-1, with D maybe TRBD1 (6 bases). The sequences come from peripheral blood mononuclear cells (PBMCs), collected at new diagnosis, from a patient treated with antithyroid drugs. The DNA for the CDR3 is TGTGCCAGTGAAAGCAGGACAGACCTGAACACTGAAGCTTTCTTT. Translated: CASESRTDLNTEAFF.